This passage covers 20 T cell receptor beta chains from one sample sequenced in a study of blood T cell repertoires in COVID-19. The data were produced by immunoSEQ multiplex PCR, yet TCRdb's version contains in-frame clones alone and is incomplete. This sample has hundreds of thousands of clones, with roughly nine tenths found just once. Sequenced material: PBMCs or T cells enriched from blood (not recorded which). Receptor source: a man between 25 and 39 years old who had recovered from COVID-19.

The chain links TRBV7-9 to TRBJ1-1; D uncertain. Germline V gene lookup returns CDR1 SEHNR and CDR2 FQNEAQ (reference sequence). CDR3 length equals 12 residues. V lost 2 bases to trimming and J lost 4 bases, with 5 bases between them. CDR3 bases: TGTGCCAGCAGCTTACTTAGCACTGAAGCTTTCTTT. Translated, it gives CASSLLSTEAFF.

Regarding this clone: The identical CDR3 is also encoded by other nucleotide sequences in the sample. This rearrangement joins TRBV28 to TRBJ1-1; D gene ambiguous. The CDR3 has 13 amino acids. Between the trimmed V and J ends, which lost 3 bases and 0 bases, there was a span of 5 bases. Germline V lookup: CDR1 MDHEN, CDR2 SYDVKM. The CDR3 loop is CASSFRVNTEAFF. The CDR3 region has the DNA TGTGCCAGCAGTTTCCGGGTGAACACTGAAGCTTTCTTT.

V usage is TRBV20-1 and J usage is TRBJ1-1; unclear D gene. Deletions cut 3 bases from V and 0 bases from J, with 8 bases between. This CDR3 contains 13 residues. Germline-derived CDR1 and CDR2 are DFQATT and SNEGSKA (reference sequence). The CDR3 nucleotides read TGCAGTGCTAGTTGGCAGTTGAACACTGAAGCTTTCTTT. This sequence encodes CSASWQLNTEAFF.

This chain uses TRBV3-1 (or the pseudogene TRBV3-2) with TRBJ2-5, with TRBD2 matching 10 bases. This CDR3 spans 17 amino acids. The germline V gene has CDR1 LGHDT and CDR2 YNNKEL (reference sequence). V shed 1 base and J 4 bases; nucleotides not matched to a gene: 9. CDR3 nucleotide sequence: TGTGCCAGCAGCCAAGGCTGGGCTAGCGGGAGTGGAGAGACCCAGTACTTC. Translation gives CASSQGWASGSGETQYF.

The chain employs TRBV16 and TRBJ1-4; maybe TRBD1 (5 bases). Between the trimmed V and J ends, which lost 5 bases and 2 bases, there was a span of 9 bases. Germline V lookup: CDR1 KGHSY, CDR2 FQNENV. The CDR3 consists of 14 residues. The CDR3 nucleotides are TGTGCCAGCAGCTATGGGGGGACTAATGAAAAACTGTTTTTT. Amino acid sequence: CASSYGGTNEKLFF.

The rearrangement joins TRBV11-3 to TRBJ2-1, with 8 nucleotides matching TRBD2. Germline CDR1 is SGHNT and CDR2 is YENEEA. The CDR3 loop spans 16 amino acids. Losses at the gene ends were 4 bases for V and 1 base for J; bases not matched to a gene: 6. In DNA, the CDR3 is TGTGCCAGCAGCTCCAGCGGGAGAGGGTCCTACAATGAGCAGTTCTTC. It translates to CASSSSGRGSYNEQFF.

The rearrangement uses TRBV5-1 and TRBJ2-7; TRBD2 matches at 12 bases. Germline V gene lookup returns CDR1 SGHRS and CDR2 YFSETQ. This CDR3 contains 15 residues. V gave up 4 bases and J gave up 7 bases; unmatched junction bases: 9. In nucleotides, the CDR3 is TGCGCCAGCAGCCCGGATGGACTAGCGGGAAGAGAGCAGTACTTC. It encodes CASSPDGLAGREQYF. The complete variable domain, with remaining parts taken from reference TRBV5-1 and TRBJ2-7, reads KAGVTQTPRYLIKTRGQQVTLSCSPISGHRSVSWYQQTPGQGLQFLFEYFSETQRNKGNFPGRFSGRQFSNSRSEMNVSTLELGDSALYLCASSPDGLAGREQYFGPGTRLTVT.

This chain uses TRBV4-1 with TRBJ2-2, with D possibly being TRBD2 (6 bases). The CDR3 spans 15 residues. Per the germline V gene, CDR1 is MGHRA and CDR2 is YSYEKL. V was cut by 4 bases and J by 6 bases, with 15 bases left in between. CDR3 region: CASSPHSGYSGELFF. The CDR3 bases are TGCGCCAGCAGCCCCCACAGCGGGTACTCCGGGGAGCTGTTTTTT.

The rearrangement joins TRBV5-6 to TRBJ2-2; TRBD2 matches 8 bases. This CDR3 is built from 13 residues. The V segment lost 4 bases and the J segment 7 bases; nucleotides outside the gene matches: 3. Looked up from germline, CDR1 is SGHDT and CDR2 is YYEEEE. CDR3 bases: TGTGCCAGCAGCCGCGGGGGGATCGGGGAGCTGTTTTTT. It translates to CASSRGGIGELFF.

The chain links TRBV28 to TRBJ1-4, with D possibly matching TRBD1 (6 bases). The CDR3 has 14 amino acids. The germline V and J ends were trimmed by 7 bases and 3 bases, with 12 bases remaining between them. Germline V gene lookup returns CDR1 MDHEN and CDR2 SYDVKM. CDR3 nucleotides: TGTGCCAGCACTGGGACAAGGGCTAATGAAAAACTGTTTTTT. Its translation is CASTGTRANEKLFF.

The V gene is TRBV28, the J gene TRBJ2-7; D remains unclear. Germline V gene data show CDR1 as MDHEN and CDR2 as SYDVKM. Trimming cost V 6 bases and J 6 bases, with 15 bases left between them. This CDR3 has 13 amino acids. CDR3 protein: CASSLLFQAEQYF. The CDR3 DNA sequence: TGTGCCAGCAGCTTGCTATTCCAGGCCGAGCAGTACTTC. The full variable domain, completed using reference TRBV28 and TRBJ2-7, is DVKVTQSSRYLVKRTGEKVFLECVQDMDHENMFWYRQDPGLGLRLIYFSYDVKMKEKGDIPEGYSVSREKKERFSLILESASTNQTSMYLCASSLLFQAEQYFGPGTRLTVT.

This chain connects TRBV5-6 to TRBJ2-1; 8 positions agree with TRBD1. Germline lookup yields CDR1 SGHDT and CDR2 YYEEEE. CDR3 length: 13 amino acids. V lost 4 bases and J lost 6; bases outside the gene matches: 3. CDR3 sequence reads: CASSPTGANEQFF. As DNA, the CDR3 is TGTGCCAGCAGCCCGACAGGGGCCAATGAGCAGTTCTTC.

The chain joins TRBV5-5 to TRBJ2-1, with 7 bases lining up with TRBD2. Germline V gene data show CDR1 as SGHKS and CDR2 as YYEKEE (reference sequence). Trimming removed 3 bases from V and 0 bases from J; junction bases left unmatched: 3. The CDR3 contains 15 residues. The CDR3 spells CASSSSGLSYNEQFF. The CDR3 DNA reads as TGTGCCAGCAGCTCTAGCGGACTCTCCTACAATGAGCAGTTCTTC.

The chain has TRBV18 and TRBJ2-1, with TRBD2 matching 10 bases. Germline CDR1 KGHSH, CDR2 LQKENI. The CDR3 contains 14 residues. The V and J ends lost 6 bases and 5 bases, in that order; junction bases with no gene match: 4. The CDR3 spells CASSAGLADNEQFF. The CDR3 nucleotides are TGTGCCAGCTCCGCCGGACTAGCGGACAATGAGCAGTTCTTC.

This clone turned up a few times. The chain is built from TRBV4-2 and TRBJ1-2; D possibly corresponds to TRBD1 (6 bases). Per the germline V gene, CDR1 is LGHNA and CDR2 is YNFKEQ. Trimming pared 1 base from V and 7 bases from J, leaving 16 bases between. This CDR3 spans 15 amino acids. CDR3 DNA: TGTGCCAGCAGCCAAGGGGACCGGGAAGGGGGTGGCTACACCTTC. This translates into CASSQGDREGGGYTF.

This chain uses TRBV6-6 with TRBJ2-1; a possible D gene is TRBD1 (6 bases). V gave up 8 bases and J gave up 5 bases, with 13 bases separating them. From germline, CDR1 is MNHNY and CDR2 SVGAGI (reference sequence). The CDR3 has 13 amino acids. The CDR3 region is CASLSGVNNEQFF. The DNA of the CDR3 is TGTGCCAGCTTATCAGGGGTAAACAATGAGCAGTTCTTC.

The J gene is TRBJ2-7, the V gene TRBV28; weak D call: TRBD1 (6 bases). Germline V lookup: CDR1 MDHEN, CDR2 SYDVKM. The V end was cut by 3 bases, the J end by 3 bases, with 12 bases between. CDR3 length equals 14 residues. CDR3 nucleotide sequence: TGTGCCAGCAGTTTGGGCAGGGGAGTCTACGAGCAGTACTTC. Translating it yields CASSLGRGVYEQYF.

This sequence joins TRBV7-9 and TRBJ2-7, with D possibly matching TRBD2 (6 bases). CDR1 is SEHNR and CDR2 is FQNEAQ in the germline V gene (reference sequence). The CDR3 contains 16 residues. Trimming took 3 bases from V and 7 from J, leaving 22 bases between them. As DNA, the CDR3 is TGTGCCAGCAGCTTCTTTCGGGGTAGCGGTGGGGGTGAGCAGTACTTC. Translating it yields CASSFFRGSGGGEQYF.

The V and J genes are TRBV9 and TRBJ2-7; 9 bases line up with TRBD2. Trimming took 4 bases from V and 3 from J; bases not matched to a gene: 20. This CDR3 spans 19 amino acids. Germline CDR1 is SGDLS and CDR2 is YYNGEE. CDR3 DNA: TGTGCCAGCAGCCCCTCATCACTGGGTTGGACTAGCGCAAGCTACGAGCAGTACTTC. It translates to CASSPSSLGWTSASYEQYF. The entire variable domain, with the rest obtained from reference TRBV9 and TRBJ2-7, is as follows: DSGVTQTPKHLITATGQRVTLRCSPRSGDLSVYWYQQSLDQGLQFLIQYYNGEERAKGNILERFSAQQFPDLHSELNLSSLELGDSALYFCASSPSSLGWTSASYEQYFGPGTRLTVT.

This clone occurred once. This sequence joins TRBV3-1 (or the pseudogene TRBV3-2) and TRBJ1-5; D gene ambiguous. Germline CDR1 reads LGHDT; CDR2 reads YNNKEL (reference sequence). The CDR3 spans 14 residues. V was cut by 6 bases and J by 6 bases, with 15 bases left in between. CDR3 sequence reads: CASSSRRAGQPQHF. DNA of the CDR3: TGTGCCAGCAGTTCAAGGAGGGCTGGTCAGCCCCAGCATTTT.